This record covers a single TCR beta chain. Its antigen is unknown. At one end, the junction sequence differs from germline, possibly due to a read error. Sequencing used immunoSEQ multiplex PCR; TCRdb keeps in-frame clones, though not all of them. The table lists approximately 120,000 clones, around 89% of them singletons. This entry comes from a study of T cell responses to AZD1222 COVID-19 vaccine. The V gene's germline CDR1 is SGHAT and CDR2 FQNNGV. The CDR3 extends over 16 amino acids. General study findings and limits: Baseline serology detected seropositivity in only a handful of AZD1222 recipients. There were vaccine-associated CD4 TCRs across spike, dominant at 160-218 and 743-854. Spike-specific TCRs gained breadth and depth after people received two AZD1222 doses.

V is TRBV11-2 and J is TRBJ2-3, with D possibly matching TRBD2 (6 bases). Here the sequenced sample was peripheral blood, taken 28 days after the second AZD1222 dose. The receptor's source is an adult who received the AZD1222 COVID-19 vaccine. The CDR3: CACSGVSGLRGDTQYF. In nucleotides, the CDR3 is TGTGCCTGCAGTGGGGTTAGCGGTCTAAGGGGAGATACGCAGTATTTT.